Listed here are 15 T cell receptor beta chains from one sample, sequenced in a study of cytomegalovirus exposure and HLA in healthy donors. Use of 60 Vbeta and 13 Jbeta primers characterized the PCR. TCRdb's copy holds only in-frame clones and misses some; the assay was immunoSEQ multiplex PCR. The table has about 120,000 clones, roughly 80% seen once. The sample comprised PBMCs. These TCRs come from a woman aged 40 to 55 in good health and CMV-seropositive.

V usage is TRBV5-1 and J usage is TRBJ2-1, with D perhaps matching TRBD1 (5 bases). The germline gives CDR1 SGHRS, CDR2 YFSETQ. V was trimmed by 4 bases and J by 4 bases, leaving 18 bases between them. The CDR3 extends over 16 amino acids. This CDR3 reads CASSQLSGTGYNEQFF. CDR3 nucleotide sequence: TGCGCCAGCAGCCAGTTGTCGGGCACAGGTTACAATGAGCAGTTCTTC.

The J gene is TRBJ2-5, the V gene TRBV7-2; possible D gene TRBD2, 6 bases. This CDR3 region has 12 residues. Trimming took off 9 bases at V and 7 bases at J, with 15 bases between the two ends. The V gene's germline CDR1 is SGHTA and CDR2 FQGNSA. The CDR3 nucleotides read TGTGCCAGTTCGAGGGAGGTGGGGACCCAGTACTTC. This sequence encodes CASSREVGTQYF.

The chain links TRBV19 to TRBJ2-7; no clear D gene. The CDR3 is 14 amino acids. Germline CDR1 is LNHDA and CDR2 is SQIVND (reference sequence). The ends were cut back, 3 bases at V and 5 bases at J, with 14 bases in the middle. The DNA for the CDR3 is TGTGCCAGTAGTATTCGAGAGGCTCCCCACGAGCAGTACTTC. Protein: CASSIREAPHEQYF. Using reference TRBV19 and TRBJ2-7 for the parts outside the CDR3, the full variable domain is DGGITQSPKYLFRKEGQNVTLSCEQNLNHDAMYWYRQDPGQGLRLIYYSQIVNDFQKGDIAEGYSVSREKKESFPLTVTSAQKNPTAFYLCASSIREAPHEQYFGPGTRLTVT.

This clone turned up a few times. The CDR3 is CASSTDVTDTQYF. DNA of the CDR3: TGTGCCAGCAGTACAGATGTCACAGATACGCAGTATTTT. The chain uses TRBV2 and TRBJ2-3; unclear D gene. This CDR3 contains 13 residues. Germline lookup yields CDR1 SNHLY and CDR2 FYNNEI. V shed 5 bases and J shed 2 bases, with 8 bases lying between them.

The rearrangement joins TRBV10-3 to TRBJ2-5; 12 nucleotides align to TRBD2. V was clipped by 5 bases and J by 1 base; unmatched bases: 2. Germline V gives CDR1 ENHRY, CDR2 SYGVKD. CDR3 length: 15 residues. CDR3 amino acids: CAISLTSGGQETQYF. CDR3 sequence (DNA): TGTGCCATCAGTCTGACTAGCGGGGGCCAAGAGACCCAGTACTTC.

The chain recombines TRBV7-9 with TRBJ2-6; 8 bases align to TRBD1. With V trimmed by 2 bases and J by 3 bases, 3 bases remained unmatched. The CDR3 covers 16 residues. Germline V CDR1 and CDR2: SEHNR, FQNEAQ (reference sequence). Here the CDR3 reads CASSLPTGGGANVLTF. The CDR3 nucleotides read TGTGCCAGCAGCTTACCTACAGGGGGTGGGGCCAACGTCCTGACTTTC. The variable domain in full, completed from reference TRBV7-9 and TRBJ2-6, reads DTGVSQNPRHKITKRGQNVTFRCDPISEHNRLYWYRQTLGQGPEFLTYFQNEAQLEKSRLLSDRFSAERPKGSFSTLEIQRTEQGDSAMYLCASSLPTGGGANVLTFGAGSRLTVL.

In this sample, this clone turned up a few times. The chain is built from TRBV6-6 and TRBJ1-4; the D is unclear. V was trimmed by 2 bases and J by 8 bases, leaving 9 bases between them. The CDR3 has 13 amino acids. The V gene's germline CDR1 is MNHNY and CDR2 SVGAGI (reference sequence). In DNA form, the CDR3 reads TGTGCCAGCAGTTACGCTCTGAGGGAAAAACTGTTTTTT. Its translation: CASSYALREKLFF.

The rearrangement uses TRBV6-1 and TRBJ2-5; 10 bases are shared with TRBD2. Germline-derived CDR1 and CDR2 are MNHNS and SASEGT. Losses at the gene ends were 2 bases for V and 5 bases for J; bases not matched to a gene: 5. The CDR3 has 15 amino acids. The CDR3 nucleotides are TGTGCCAGCAGTGAAAGTCTAGCGGGAGCGGAGACCCAGTACTTC. Translated: CASSESLAGAETQYF.

The chain uses TRBV18 and TRBJ2-7; possible D gene TRBD2, 6 bases. Trimming stripped 3 bases from V and 5 bases from J, with 14 bases between. The germline V gene encodes CDR1 KGHSH and CDR2 LQKENI. The CDR3 consists of 14 residues. The CDR3 nucleotides are TGTGCCAGCTCACCTTTGCAGGGAGGAAACGAGCAGTACTTC. It codes for CASSPLQGGNEQYF.

J is TRBJ2-7 and V is TRBV11-2; D possibly corresponds to TRBD2 (7 bases). Trimming pared 3 bases from V and 6 bases from J, leaving 18 bases between. Germline assignment: CDR1 SGHAT and CDR2 FQNNGV. The length of the CDR3 is 15 residues. CDR3 protein: CASSLGGAPWGEQYF. The CDR3 DNA reads as TGTGCCAGCAGCTTGGGGGGGGCCCCTTGGGGCGAGCAGTACTTC.

The chain joins TRBV7-9 to TRBJ2-1, with 9 bases that match TRBD2. The trim removed 1 base at V and 5 bases at J, leaving 3 bases unmatched. The germline V gene encodes CDR1 SEHNR and CDR2 FQNEAQ (reference sequence). The CDR3 length is 15 residues. CDR3 in DNA: TGTGCCAGCAGCTTAGGGACTAGCGTCCACAATGAGCAGTTCTTC. Protein sequence: CASSLGTSVHNEQFF.

The rearrangement joins TRBV5-6 to TRBJ1-2; 8 bases are a match to TRBD1. CDR1 is SGHDT and CDR2 is YYEEEE in the germline V gene. The ends lost 5 bases at V and 2 bases at J; junction bases unmatched: 2. The CDR3 runs 13 residues. The CDR3 DNA is TGTGCCAGCAGTACAGGGGGAAACTATGGCTACACCTTC. This sequence encodes CASSTGGNYGYTF.

This rearrangement joins TRBV6-5 to TRBJ1-2; TRBD1 matches 7 bases. The J segment lost 0 bases and the V segment lost 5 bases, leaving 3 bases of the junction unmatched. Germline V gene data show CDR1 as MNHEY and CDR2 as SVGAGI. This CDR3 comprises 14 residues. The CDR3 spells CASSKGAANYGYTF. The CDR3 DNA reads TGTGCCAGCAGTAAGGGGGCAGCTAACTATGGCTACACCTTC.

This clone was seen at least ten times. This rearrangement joins TRBV10-3 to TRBJ2-1, with 9 bases fitting TRBD2. Germline-derived CDR1 and CDR2 are ENHRY and SYGVKD. CDR3 length: 14 residues. J gave up 8 bases and V 1 base, and 3 bases lay outside the gene matches. The CDR3 region has the DNA TGTGCCATCAGTGAGTGGACTAGCGAGGATGAGCAGTTCTTC. It translates to CAISEWTSEDEQFF.

V gene TRBV7-9 combines with J gene TRBJ1-1, with D possibly TRBD1 on 5 matching bases. The CDR3 runs 15 residues. Germline V CDR1 and CDR2: SEHNR, FQNEAQ (reference sequence). V shed 5 bases and J shed 1 base, with 14 bases lying between them. The CDR3 DNA follows: TGTGCCAGCAGCCCGCGTGGTGGGGCGAACACTGAAGCTTTCTTT. Translated: CASSPRGGANTEAFF.